The present T cell receptor (beta chain) was sequenced within a study of identical twins. TCRdb passed the 5' RACE reads through MiXCR, listing each CDR3 protein once. This table holds under 350,000 distinct CDR3 sequences, less than 9.5% found once. This clonotype was picked up a small number of times. These data were also filed under a second study, of yellow fever vaccine responses in identical twins.

The origin of this receptor is a woman aged 18-29 years in good health. Sequencing was performed on CD8+ T cells sorted from blood.

DNA of the CDR3: TGCAGTGCTAGAGGCCCCGGCTACGAGCAGTACTTC. It translates to CSARGPGYEQYF. This chain uses TRBV20-1 with TRBJ2-7, with D unclear. The CDR3 runs to 12 residues. Deletions cut 1 base from V and 3 bases from J, with 7 bases between. Germline V gene data show CDR1 as DFQATT and CDR2 as SNEGSKA (reference sequence).